One sample yielded the 27 T cell receptor beta chains listed below, sequenced in a study of tumor T cells in aggressive B-cell lymphoma. TCRdb's copy holds only in-frame clones and misses some; the assay was immunoSEQ multiplex PCR. The data show over 4,000 clones, around 89% seen once. The sequencing sample was made of tumor tissue. All receptors come from an adult with diffuse large B cell lymphoma.

The chain joins TRBV7-2 to TRBJ1-6; 10 nucleotides line up with TRBD1. The CDR3 is 16 residues long. Unmatched junction bases numbered 11, after V lost 6 bases and J lost 9 bases. The germline gives CDR1 SGHTA, CDR2 FQGNSA. The CDR3 DNA follows: TGTGCCAGCAGTTTGACAGGGGGCGGGGGCAGTTCACCCCTCCACTTT. The encoded protein is CASSLTGGGGSSPLHF.

The V and J genes are TRBV11-3 and TRBJ2-3, with 8 bases aligning to TRBD2. Germline V CDR1 and CDR2: SGHNT, YENEEA. The CDR3 runs 15 residues. V lost 5 bases and J lost 1; bases outside the gene matches: 5. CDR3 DNA sequence: TGTGCCAGCAGCGTCGGGACTAGGGGCACAGATACGCAGTATTTT. Its protein is CASSVGTRGTDTQYF.

A single count supports this clone. The V call is TRBV6-1, the J call TRBJ2-5; D is uncertain. The length of the CDR3 is 13 residues. The V gene's germline CDR1 is MNHNS and CDR2 SASEGT. Trimming removed 6 bases at V and 4 bases at J, with 12 bases between. The CDR3 is CASSNEVGETQYF. CDR3 DNA: TGTGCCAGCAGCAACGAGGTGGGAGAGACCCAGTACTTC.

The chain is built from TRBV5-8 and TRBJ2-2; D perhaps matches TRBD2 (6 bases). This CDR3 has 18 amino acids. Trimming took off 3 bases at V and 0 bases at J, with 18 bases between the two ends. Germline CDR1 and CDR2: SGHTS and YDEGEE. CDR3 coding DNA: TGTGCCAGCAGCTCGATAGGGAGGACATTAGCGAACACCGGGGAGCTGTTTTTT. Its translation: CASSSIGRTLANTGELFF.

The CDR3 region is CASSRTDRNEKLFF. Here the CDR3 DNA reads TGTGCCAGCAGCCGCACGGACAGGAATGAAAAACTGTTTTTT. The chain has TRBV7-9 and TRBJ1-4, with 7 positions matching TRBD1. The CDR3 has 14 residues. With 5 bases clipped from V and 5 bases from J, the junction kept 5 bases outside the gene matches. Germline V gene lookup returns CDR1 SEHNR and CDR2 FQNEAQ (reference sequence). The variable domain in full, with the rest retrieved from reference TRBV7-9 and TRBJ1-4, is DTGVSQNPRHKITKRGQNVTFRCDPISEHNRLYWYRQTLGQGPEFLTYFQNEAQLEKSRLLSDRFSAERPKGSFSTLEIQRTEQGDSAMYLCASSRTDRNEKLFFGSGTQLSVL.

The chain joins TRBV30 to TRBJ2-7, with no clear D. V dropped 2 bases and J dropped 1 base, with 9 bases sitting between them. Germline V gives CDR1 GTSNPN, CDR2 SVGIG (reference sequence). This CDR3 is 13 amino acids long. As DNA, the CDR3 is TGTGCCTGGAGTACAGTCTATTCCTACGAGCAGTACTTC. Translating gives CAWSTVYSYEQYF.

This clone was observed once. The J gene is TRBJ1-1, the V gene TRBV4-2; 8 bases agree with TRBD1. This CDR3 contains 14 residues. Germline V CDR1 and CDR2: LGHNA, YNFKEQ. Unmatched junction bases numbered 3, after V lost 5 bases and J lost 1 base. The CDR3 DNA follows: TGTGCCAGCAGCAACGGACAGGGGAACACTGAAGCTTTCTTT. It codes for CASSNGQGNTEAFF.

Here the CDR3 reads CASSLTLRETQYF. The DNA of the CDR3 is TGTGCCAGCAGTCTCACCCTTCGGGAGACCCAGTACTTC. V usage is TRBV2 and J usage is TRBJ2-5; D is uncertain. Germline CDR1 SNHLY, CDR2 FYNNEI. This CDR3 contains 13 residues. Trimming shortened V by 5 bases and J by 5 bases, and 12 bases separated the two germline ends.

Concerning this clone: The junction departs from the called germline gene at one end, perhaps through a read error. This chain uses TRBV7-7 with TRBJ2-1, with 7 bases lining up with TRBD2. Germline CDR1 reads SSHAT; CDR2 reads FNYEAQ (reference sequence). The CDR3 runs to 13 residues. DNA of the CDR3: TGTGCTAGCAGTACGGGACTAAACAATGAGCAGTTCTTC. It yields the protein CASSTGLNNEQFF.

Note on this clone: The germline gene is not matched at one end of the junction; a read error may be the cause. The chain couples TRBV7-7 to TRBJ2-5; a weak D match, TRBD2 (6 bases). The CDR3 consists of 17 residues. CDR1 is SSHAT and CDR2 is FNYEAQ in the germline V gene (reference sequence). Here the CDR3 reads CASSPWTTVGGQETQYF. DNA for the CDR3: TGTGCTAGCAGCCCATGGACGACAGTGGGGGGTCAAGAGACCCAGTACTTC.

This clone was counted a single time. The chain has TRBV4-1 and TRBJ1-6; D uncertain. The CDR3 covers 16 residues. V was clipped by 1 base and J by 0 bases, with 7 bases between them. Germline values: CDR1 MGHRA, CDR2 YSYEKL. CDR3 region: CASSQASNSYNSPLHF. CDR3 DNA sequence: TGCGCCAGCAGCCAAGCAAGCAACTCCTATAATTCACCCCTCCACTTT.

The CDR3 sequence: CASSFETGSNEQYF. The CDR3 DNA reads as TGTGCCAGCAGCTTCGAGACAGGGTCCAACGAGCAGTACTTC. J is TRBJ2-7 and V is TRBV7-9; 7 bases are a match to TRBD1. V lost 3 bases, J lost 5 bases, and 7 bases stayed unmatched. The CDR3 totals 14 residues. The germline V gene encodes CDR1 SEHNR and CDR2 FQNEAQ (reference sequence).

The chain recombines TRBV5-1 with TRBJ1-6, with 7 bases aligning to TRBD1. The length of the CDR3 is 14 residues. V dropped 0 bases and J dropped 6; count of bases not matched to a gene: 0. CDR1 is SGHRS, CDR2 YFSETQ, per germline. CDR3 residues: CASSLDRGNSPLHF. The CDR3 coding sequence is TGCGCCAGCAGCTTGGACAGGGGTAATTCACCCCTCCACTTT.

This chain links TRBV2 with TRBJ1-5; TRBD1 matches at 8 bases. The CDR3 is 14 residues long. Losses at the gene ends were 7 bases for V and 2 bases for J; bases not matched to a gene: 4. Germline-derived CDR1 and CDR2 are SNHLY and FYNNEI. CDR3 in DNA: TGTGCCAGCAAAGGACAGGGAGGCAATCAGCCCCAGCATTTT. Protein: CASKGQGGNQPQHF.

The chain employs TRBV11-2 and TRBJ2-1; TRBD1 aligns across 7 bases. V shed 2 bases, J shed 10 bases, and the junction held 5 bases outside the gene matches. Germline V CDR1 and CDR2: SGHAT, FQNNGV. The CDR3 spans 13 residues. In DNA, the CDR3 is TGTGCCAGCAGCTTAACAGGGGTTGGCGAGCAGTTCTTC. It specifies CASSLTGVGEQFF.

J is TRBJ1-5 and V is TRBV6-6, with D hard to call. The ends were cut back, 2 bases at V and 5 bases at J, with 7 bases in the middle. CDR1 is MNHNY and CDR2 is SVGAGI in the germline V gene (reference sequence). This CDR3 comprises 13 residues. CDR3 DNA sequence: TGTGCCAGCAGTTACGGGCCGTATCAGCCCCAGCATTTT. As protein: CASSYGPYQPQHF.

The chain uses TRBV5-1 and TRBJ2-3; tentatively, D is TRBD2 (6 bases). Germline V gene lookup returns CDR1 SGHRS and CDR2 YFSETQ. CDR3 size: 15 residues. V lost 4 bases to trimming and J lost 1 base, with 13 bases between them. CDR3 bases: TGCGCCAGCAGCCACCGGGACTGGGGCACAGATACGCAGTATTTT. Translation: CASSHRDWGTDTQYF.

The gene calls are TRBV25-1 and TRBJ2-2; the D is unclear. V gave up 3 bases and J gave up 8 bases, with 4 bases separating them. The CDR3 contains 11 residues. CDR1 and CDR2 from the germline V gene are MGHDK and SYGVNS. CDR3 nucleotides: TGTGCCAGCAGTGAGTTAGGGGAGCTGTTTTTT. This gives the protein CASSELGELFF.

This chain uses TRBV30 with TRBJ1-5, with D possibly matching TRBD1 (6 bases). V gave up 1 base and J gave up 6 bases, with 10 bases separating them. Germline lookup yields CDR1 GTSNPN and CDR2 SVGIG (reference sequence). This CDR3 region has 13 residues. In DNA, the CDR3 is TGTGCCTGGAGTGACAGGGCCCGTCAGCCCCAGCATTTT. As protein: CAWSDRARQPQHF.

V usage is TRBV18 and J usage is TRBJ1-2; D unclear. The germline V gene has CDR1 KGHSH and CDR2 LQKENI. V was clipped by 3 bases and J by 6 bases, with 11 bases between them. The CDR3 runs to 13 residues. CDR3 region: CASSPGQVDGYTF. In DNA form, the CDR3 reads TGTGCCAGCTCACCCGGCCAGGTCGATGGCTACACCTTC.

The V and J genes are TRBV27 and TRBJ2-1, with D perhaps TRBD1 (5 bases). The germline V gene encodes CDR1 MNHEY and CDR2 SMNVEV (reference sequence). This CDR3 is built from 16 residues. V was clipped by 0 bases and J by 7 bases, with 16 bases between them. This CDR3 is CASSLSWGPKGNEQFF. Here the CDR3 DNA reads TGTGCCAGCAGTTTATCCTGGGGCCCGAAGGGAAATGAGCAGTTCTTC.

The rearrangement joins TRBV11-2 to TRBJ1-2; D gene uncertain. V gave up 0 bases and J gave up 8 bases, with 10 bases separating them. In germline, CDR1 is SGHAT, CDR2 FQNNGV. The length of the CDR3 is 13 residues. The CDR3 region is CASSLETAGGYTF. CDR3 bases: TGTGCCAGCAGCTTAGAAACGGCGGGGGGCTACACCTTC.

The chain is built from TRBV19 and TRBJ2-4; a weak D match, TRBD1 (6 bases). Germline V gives CDR1 LNHDA, CDR2 SQIVND (reference sequence). The CDR3 runs 14 residues. Trimming removed 7 bases at V and 3 bases at J, with 13 bases between. The CDR3 loop is CASTGVFGKNIQYF. The CDR3 nucleotides read TGTGCCAGTACAGGGGTTTTTGGCAAAAACATTCAGTACTTC.

This chain joins TRBV18 and TRBJ1-1, with a tentative D call TRBD1 (5 bases). In germline, CDR1 is KGHSH, CDR2 LQKENI. The length of the CDR3 is 13 residues. Between the trimmed V and J ends, which lost 2 bases and 4 bases, there was a span of 8 bases. CDR3 sequence: CASSPDSRTEAFF. The CDR3 DNA is TGTGCCAGCTCACCAGACAGCCGCACTGAAGCTTTCTTT.

This clone was seen once. The chain employs TRBV5-6 and TRBJ2-3; 7 bases map to TRBD2. Germline V gene sequence: CDR1 SGHDT, CDR2 YYEEEE. The CDR3 is 15 amino acids. With 0 bases clipped from V and 3 bases from J, the junction kept 4 bases outside the gene matches. CDR3 region: CASSLGGGGTDTQYF. CDR3 sequence (DNA): TGTGCCAGCAGCTTGGGGGGCGGGGGAACAGATACGCAGTATTTT. Using reference TRBV5-6 and TRBJ2-3 for the parts outside the CDR3, the full variable domain is DAGVTQSPTHLIKTRGQQVTLRCSPKSGHDTVSWYQQALGQGPQFIFQYYEEEERQRGNFPDRFSGHQFPNYSSELNVNALLLGDSALYLCASSLGGGGTDTQYFGPGTRLTVL.

This chain links TRBV10-3 with TRBJ2-3; 9 positions agree with TRBD1. CDR1 is ENHRY and CDR2 is SYGVKD in the germline V gene. This CDR3 region has 15 residues. V lost 2 bases to trimming and J lost 1 base; unmatched junction nucleotides: 1. In nucleotides, the CDR3 is TGTGCCATCAGTGAGGGGGACAGGGGCACAGATACGCAGTATTTT. Its protein product is CAISEGDRGTDTQYF.

The chain couples TRBV28 to TRBJ1-2; no definite D call. V was clipped by 3 bases and J by 2 bases, with 7 bases between them. CDR3 length: 13 residues. From germline, CDR1 is MDHEN and CDR2 SYDVKM. Here the CDR3 reads CASSLNGNYGYTF. CDR3 DNA sequence: TGTGCCAGCAGTTTGAACGGGAACTATGGCTACACCTTC.